The 6 T cell receptor beta chains below were found in one sample sequenced in a study of regulatory T cells in long-lasting Graves disease. In building TCR beta libraries, iRepertoire HTBI primers were used together with Arm-PCR of CDR3 regions. TCRdb redid the calling of the multiplex PCR reads with MiXCR, one entry per CDR3 protein. The data show under 400,000 distinct CDR3 sequences, approximately 15% seen once. Sample time point: newly diagnosed GD, antithyroid drugs for less than 3 months. Scientists built the TCR library using RNA that was extracted from PBMCs. These data also featured in a second study, about T cells in Graves' hyperthyroidism and ophthalmopathy.

Here the sequenced sample was peripheral blood mononuclear cells (PBMCs), taken at new diagnosis, from a patient treated with antithyroid drugs. The source of these receptors is a middle-aged man with Graves disease.

In regard to this clonotype: A read error is possible here, since a much larger clone lies one base away. The gene calls are TRBV24-1 and TRBJ2-3; D remains ambiguous. CDR3 size: 13 residues. CDR1 and CDR2 (germline): KGHDR, SFDVKD. Trimming took off 1 base at V and 2 bases at J, with 3 bases between the two ends. The CDR3 region has the DNA TGTGCCACCAGTGATTTTTACACAGATACGCAGTATTTT. It encodes CATSDFYTDTQYF.

This clonotype came up a few times. The V and J genes are TRBV29-1 and TRBJ2-4, with D unclear. The CDR3 is 12 amino acids. CDR1 and CDR2 (germline): SQVTM, ANQGSEA. V gave up 6 bases and J gave up 7 bases, with 13 bases separating them. The CDR3 sequence is CSVLNSDNIQYF. Here the CDR3 DNA reads TGCAGCGTCTTAAACTCAGATAACATTCAGTACTTC. Combining the CDR3 with reference TRBV29-1 and TRBJ2-4 gives the whole variable domain SAVISQKPSRDICQRGTSLTIQCQVDSQVTMMFWYRQQPGQSLTLIATANQGSEATYESGFVIDKFPISRPNLTFSTLTVSNMSPEDSSIYLCSVLNSDNIQYFGAGTRLSVL.

This clonotype was seen repeatedly, ten times or more. The rearrangement links TRBV6-5 to TRBJ2-5, with 9 bases that match TRBD1. The V and J ends lost 0 bases and 5 bases, in that order; junction bases with no gene match: 13. The germline V gene encodes CDR1 MNHEY and CDR2 SVGAGI. This CDR3 region has 18 residues. This CDR3 reads CASSYSTPGQGKGETQYF. CDR3 coding DNA: TGTGCCAGCAGTTACTCGACCCCGGGACAGGGAAAGGGGGAGACCCAGTACTTC.

This clonotype was recorded at least ten times. The chain couples TRBV2 to TRBJ1-6; no reliable D call. From germline, CDR1 is SNHLY and CDR2 FYNNEI. The CDR3 loop spans 15 amino acids. V was pared by 2 bases and J by 7 bases, with 12 bases between. CDR3 sequence: CASSEFRPGNSPLHF. The DNA for the CDR3 is TGTGCCAGCAGTGAATTTCGGCCCGGGAATTCACCCCTCCACTTT.

About this clonotype itself: This sequence may be a read error, since a much larger clone differs from it by one base. No conserved phenylalanine or tryptophan is present at the end of the CDR3, so a read error is the likely explanation. The rearrangement uses TRBV5-4 and TRBJ1-1; D is unresolved. CDR3 size: 15 residues. V dropped 4 bases and J dropped 1 base, with 14 bases sitting between them. Germline V gene sequence: CDR1 SGHNT, CDR2 YYREEE (reference sequence). The CDR3 loop reads CASSPYRAGNTEAFS. The CDR3, as DNA: TGTGCCAGCAGCCCCTACCGGGCGGGGAACACTGAAGCTTTCTCT.

In its sample, this clonotype was seen many times. The chain carries TRBV7-9 and TRBJ1-2; D is unclear. CDR3 length equals 13 residues. Trimming took 5 bases from V and 4 from J, leaving 11 bases between them. Per germline, CDR1 SEHNR and CDR2 FQNEAQ (reference sequence). Here the CDR3 reads CASSKGRLYGYTF. CDR3 nucleotide sequence: TGTGCCAGCAGCAAAGGCAGACTCTATGGCTACACCTTC.